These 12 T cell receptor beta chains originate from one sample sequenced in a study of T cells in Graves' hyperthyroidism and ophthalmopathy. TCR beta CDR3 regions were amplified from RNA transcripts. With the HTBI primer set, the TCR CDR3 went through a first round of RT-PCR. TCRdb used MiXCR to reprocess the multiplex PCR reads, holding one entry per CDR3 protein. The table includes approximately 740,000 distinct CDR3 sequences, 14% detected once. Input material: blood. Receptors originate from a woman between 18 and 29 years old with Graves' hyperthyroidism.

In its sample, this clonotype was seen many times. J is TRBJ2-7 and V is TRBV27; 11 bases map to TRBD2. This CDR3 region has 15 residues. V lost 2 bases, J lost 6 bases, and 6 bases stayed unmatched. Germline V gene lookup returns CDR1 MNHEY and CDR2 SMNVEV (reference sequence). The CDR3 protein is CASSLGTSGSSEQYF. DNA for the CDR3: TGTGCCAGCAGTTTAGGGACTAGCGGTAGCTCCGAGCAGTACTTC.

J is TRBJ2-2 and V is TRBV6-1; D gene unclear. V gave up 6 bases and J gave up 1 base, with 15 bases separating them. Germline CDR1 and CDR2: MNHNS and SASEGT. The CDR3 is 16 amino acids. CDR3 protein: CASSPVALVNTGELFF. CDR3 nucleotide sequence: TGTGCCAGCAGCCCTGTGGCTCTAGTGAACACCGGGGAGCTGTTTTTT.

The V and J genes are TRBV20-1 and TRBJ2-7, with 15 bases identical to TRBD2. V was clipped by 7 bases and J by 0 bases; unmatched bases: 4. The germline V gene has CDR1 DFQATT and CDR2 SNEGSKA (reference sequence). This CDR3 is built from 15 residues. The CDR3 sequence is CSVPGLAGGSYEQYF. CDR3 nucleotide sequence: TGCAGTGTTCCGGGACTAGCGGGAGGCTCCTACGAGCAGTACTTC.

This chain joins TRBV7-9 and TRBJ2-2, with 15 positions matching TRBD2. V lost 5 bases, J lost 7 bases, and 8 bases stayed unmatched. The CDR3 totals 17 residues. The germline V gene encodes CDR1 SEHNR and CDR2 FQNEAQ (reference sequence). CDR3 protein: CASSGLAGGPIDGELFF. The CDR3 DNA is TGTGCCAGCAGCGGACTAGCGGGAGGGCCGATCGACGGGGAGCTGTTTTTT.

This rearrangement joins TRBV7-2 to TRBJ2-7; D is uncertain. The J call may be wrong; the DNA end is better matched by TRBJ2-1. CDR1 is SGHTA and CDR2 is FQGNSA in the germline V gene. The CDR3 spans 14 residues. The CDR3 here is CASSLGASPYEQFF. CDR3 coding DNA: TGTGCCAGCAGCTTAGGTGCGAGCCCCTACGAGCAGTTCTTC.

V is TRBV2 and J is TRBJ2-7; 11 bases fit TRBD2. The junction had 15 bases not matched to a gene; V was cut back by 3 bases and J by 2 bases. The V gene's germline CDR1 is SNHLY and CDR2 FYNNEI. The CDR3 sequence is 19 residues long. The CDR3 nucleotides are TGTGCCAGCAGTGACGATACCTCTAGCGGGACTAGCGGAACCTACGAGCAGTACTTC. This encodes CASSDDTSSGTSGTYEQYF.

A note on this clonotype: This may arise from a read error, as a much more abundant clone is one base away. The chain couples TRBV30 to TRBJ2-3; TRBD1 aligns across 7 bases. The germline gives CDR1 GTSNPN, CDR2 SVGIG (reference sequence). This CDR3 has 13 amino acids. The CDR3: CAWSTGRTGTQYF. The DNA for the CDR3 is TGTGCCTGGAGTACAGGGCGGACAGGTACGCAGTATTTT.

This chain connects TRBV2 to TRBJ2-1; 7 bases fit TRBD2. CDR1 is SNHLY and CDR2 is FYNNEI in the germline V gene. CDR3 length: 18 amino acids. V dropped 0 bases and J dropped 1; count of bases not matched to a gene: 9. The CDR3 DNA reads TGTGCCAGCAGTGAAGCGTTGTTTATTAGCGGGTCCTACAATGAGCAGTTCTTC. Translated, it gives CASSEALFISGSYNEQFF.

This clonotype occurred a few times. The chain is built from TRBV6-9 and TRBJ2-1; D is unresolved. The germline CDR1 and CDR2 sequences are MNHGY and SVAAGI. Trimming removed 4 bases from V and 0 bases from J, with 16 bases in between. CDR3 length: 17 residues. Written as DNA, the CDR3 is TGTGCCAGCAGTTCCCCCGGGCCGCCGGCCTCCTACAATGAGCAGTTCTTC. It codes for CASSSPGPPASYNEQFF.

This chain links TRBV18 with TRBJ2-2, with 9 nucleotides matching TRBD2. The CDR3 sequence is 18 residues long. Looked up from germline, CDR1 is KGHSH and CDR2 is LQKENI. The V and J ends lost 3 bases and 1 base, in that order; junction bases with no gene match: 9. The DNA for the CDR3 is TGTGCCAGCTCACCCCGTCGTTTAGCGGGAGAGAACACCGGGGAGCTGTTTTTT. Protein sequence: CASSPRRLAGENTGELFF.

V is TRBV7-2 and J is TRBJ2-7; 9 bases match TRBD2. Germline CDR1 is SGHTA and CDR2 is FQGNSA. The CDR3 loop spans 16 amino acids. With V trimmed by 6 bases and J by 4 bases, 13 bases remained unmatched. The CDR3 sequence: CASRFGGREGRYEQYF. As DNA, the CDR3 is TGTGCCAGCAGATTCGGAGGGCGGGAGGGCCGTTACGAGCAGTACTTC.

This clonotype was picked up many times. Here the CDR3 reads CASSQDRLYNEQFF. The CDR3, as DNA: TGCGCCAGCAGCCAAGACAGGCTATACAATGAGCAGTTCTTC. The chain links TRBV4-3 to TRBJ2-1, with D uncertain. The CDR3 spans 14 residues. V was trimmed by 0 bases and J by 4 bases, leaving 7 bases between them. Germline CDR1 reads LGHNA; CDR2 reads YSLEER.